This T cell receptor beta chain was sequenced for a study of radiotherapy plus CTLA-4 blockade in lung cancer. Study-wide findings and caveats: TCR clones of tumor origin grew in blood after radiotherapy plus ipilimumab. According to reports, early shifts in blood T cell clones, alongside interferon-beta, forecast response most accurately.

A remark on this clone: Antigen unknown.

The CDR3 spans 16 residues. Germline assignment: CDR1 SGHTA and CDR2 FQGNSA. Losses at the gene ends were 4 bases for V and 9 bases for J; bases not matched to a gene: 11. The repertoire was sequenced with immunoSEQ multiplex PCR; TCRdb's copy has only in-frame clones and lacks some. The sample has 84,000 or so clones; approximately 80% are singletons. The chain joins TRBV7-2 to TRBJ2-2; 10 nucleotides line up with TRBD2. The sequences come from peripheral blood, collected from a patient treated with radiotherapy plus ipilimumab. The TCR sequence derives from a human donor with non-small cell lung cancer that progressed on radiotherapy plus ipilimumab. CDR3 in amino acids: CASSSVTLAGARELFF. The DNA for the CDR3 is TGTGCCAGCAGCTCCGTAACCCTAGCGGGAGCGCGGGAGCTGTTTTTT.